A selection of T cell receptor beta chains follows, all from one sample in a study of T cell changes during pregnancy in multiple sclerosis. Here immunoSEQ multiplex PCR was the method, and the copy in TCRdb shows in-frame clones only, minus some. Seen here are tens of thousands of clones, less than 90% observed once, and the top ten hold approximately 3.4%. The sample in question was peripheral blood, obtained before pregnancy. The source is a female donor with multiple sclerosis, enrolled in a pregnancy study. Both conserved end residues are part of each CDR3.

v_call	j_call	cdr3_aa
TRBV19	TRBJ2-1	CASSGLAGASYNEQFF
TRBV15	TRBJ2-7	CATSARPGIRDSSSYEQYF
TRBV30	TRBJ1-6	CAGAGSSYNSPLHF
TRBV5-4	TRBJ1-5	CASSLSGGSNQPQHF
TRBV19	TRBJ2-7	CASSMWLVGEQYF
TRBV5-1	TRBJ1-1	CASSLRTANTEAFF
TRBV10-3	TRBJ2-3	CAITGSDTQYF
TRBV30	TRBJ1-2	CAWSRELRGYTF
TRBV4-2	TRBJ2-7	CASSQDLSGRTLSYEQYF
TRBV5-1	TRBJ1-1	CASSLGQGSDTEAFF
TRBV18	TRBJ2-5	CASSRGTGQETQYF
TRBV30	TRBJ1-1	CAWKPGHTEAFF
TRBV9	TRBJ1-2	CASSEKGQGVPGTYGYTF
TRBV7-9	TRBJ2-1	CASSPGDTFRGHDEQFF
TRBV12-5	TRBJ2-1	CASGPGQGANEQFF
TRBV5-1	TRBJ2-3	CASSLAGASTDTQYF
TRBV2	TRBJ2-3	CASSELPPGLAGGHTDTQYF
TRBV10-3	TRBJ1-2	CAISDPARDRGPTNYGYTF
TRBV29-1	TRBJ1-1	CSVRGSQGNFF
TRBV6-6	TRBJ2-7	CASRAQGYEQYF
TRBV6-1	TRBJ1-6	CASSEASSRDSPLHF
TRBV6-5	TRBJ1-1	CASSYSLTGKNTEAFF
TRBV10-2	TRBJ1-1	CASRDRGVWTEAFF
TRBV12-2	TRBJ1-1	CASRRGGGWRTEAFF
TRBV7-9	TRBJ1-4	CASQGSQTGLVNEKLFF
TRBV27	TRBJ1-1	CASRGGWMGEAFF
TRBV4-3	TRBJ2-1	CASSPLGSGGVYSYNEQFF
TRBV19	TRBJ2-3	CASSMDRDTDTQYF
TRBV5-1	TRBJ1-5	CASSLGQGGNQPQHF
TRBV30	TRBJ2-5	CAWSRSGETQYF
TRBV19	TRBJ1-1	CASSIYGERGTEAFF
TRBV27	TRBJ2-7	CASSISGTANEQYF
TRBV5-1	TRBJ2-7	CASSLRDRGSYEQYF
TRBV5-4	TRBJ2-7	CASSYSSGVSYEQYF
TRBV6-5	TRBJ2-2	CASSYPSTGELFF
TRBV9	TRBJ1-2	CASSVGRRDGYTF
TRBV10-3	TRBJ1-1	CAIRDTVEAFF
TRBV2	TRBJ1-1	CASRGHSLNTEAFF
TRBV2	TRBJ2-5	CASMLYRSGETQYF
TRBV7-9	TRBJ2-1	CASSLTSYNEQFF
TRBV6-5	TRBJ1-2	CASSQSTDTYGYTF
TRBV30	TRBJ2-7	CAGQWGGYEQYF
TRBV13	TRBJ2-5	CASSPRLAGGVGETQYF
TRBV12-5	TRBJ1-1	CASGPQGANTEAFF
TRBV9	TRBJ2-7	CASSVSSGGVLHYEQYF
TRBV9	TRBJ1-2	CASSVGDSNYGYTF
TRBV7-9	TRBJ2-5	CASNPGLAGEGETQYF
TRBV7-2	TRBJ2-3	CASSLSTGHGDTQYF
TRBV18	TRBJ2-6	CASSPSQGMAGANVLTF
TRBV6-5	TRBJ1-2	CASSVYVGTGGSYTF
TRBV19	TRBJ2-1	CASSVGLAGDEQFF
TRBV11-2	TRBJ2-3	CASSFGGRAVDTQYF
TRBV7-8	TRBJ1-1	CASSYRGRTEAFF
TRBV7-9	TRBJ2-1	CASSLPFFREREVDDEQFF
TRBV30	TRBJ2-3	CAWSVSSGAADTQYF
TRBV7-9	TRBJ2-2	CASSLRGLLLNTGELFF
TRBV30	TRBJ1-2	CAWSVSDGYTF